These T cell receptor beta chains were read from a single sample in a study of shared clonotypes between healthy human individuals. Profiling relied on immunoSEQ multiplex PCR, and the TCRdb table lists in-frame clones only, not all of them. The sample carries about 2.2 million clones, just over 90% recorded once. Sequencing was done on a sample of naive CD8+ T cells from PBMCs. The origin of the receptors is a man aged 18-30 years in good health. Some clones in this sample may be carry-over from other donors' samples. Both conserved end residues are part of each CDR3. Each record gives: CDR3 DNA, CDR3 protein, D gene, J gene, clone size, V gene. D genes are given only for firm matches. Size values are once, few and many counts, or a class for expanded clones, and some rows have none.

CDR3nt: TGCAGCGTTCTGTCGGCCAGGCCCTCCTACGAGCAGTACTTC; CDR3aa: CSVLSARPSYEQYF; d_gene: .; j_gene: TRBJ2-7; abundance: .; v_gene: TRBV29-1
CDR3nt: TGCGCCAGCAGTCAACGCAGGCCGCCCATATATTTT; CDR3aa: CASSQRRPPIYF; d_gene: .; j_gene: TRBJ1-3; abundance: .; v_gene: TRBV23-1
CDR3nt: TGCGCCAGCAGCCACATATCGATGAACACTGAAGCTTTCTTT; CDR3aa: CASSHISMNTEAFF; d_gene: .; j_gene: TRBJ1-1; abundance: few; v_gene: TRBV4-1
CDR3nt: TGTGCCACCAACCAAGGCAATCAGCCCCAGCATTTT; CDR3aa: CATNQGNQPQHF; d_gene: .; j_gene: TRBJ1-5; abundance: .; v_gene: TRBV15
CDR3nt: TGCGCCAGCAGCTTGGCCGCGGCAGCCTCTGGAAACACCATATATTTT; CDR3aa: CASSLAAAASGNTIYF; d_gene: .; j_gene: TRBJ1-3; abundance: .; v_gene: TRBV5-1
CDR3nt: TGTGCCAGCAGTCTAGGTTGGCGCGCCTACGAGCAGTACTTC; CDR3aa: CASSLGWRAYEQYF; d_gene: .; j_gene: TRBJ2-7; abundance: .; v_gene: TRBV28
CDR3nt: TGTGCCAGCAGCGCCAGATGGACTAGCTCAGGGTCCAATGAGCAGTTCTTC; CDR3aa: CASSARWTSSGSNEQFF; d_gene: TRBD2; j_gene: TRBJ2-1; abundance: once; v_gene: TRBV11-2
CDR3nt: TGTGCCAGCAGTTGGATAGCGTACCAAGAGACCCAGTACTTC; CDR3aa: CASSWIAYQETQYF; d_gene: .; j_gene: TRBJ2-5; abundance: few; v_gene: TRBV7-9
CDR3nt: TGTGCCAGCAGCTTAGGCCCCACGGGTACACCCTATGGCTACACCTTC; CDR3aa: CASSLGPTGTPYGYTF; d_gene: .; j_gene: TRBJ1-2; abundance: .; v_gene: TRBV7-2
CDR3nt: TGCGCCAGCAGCTTGCGAGGGATAAACACTGAAGCTTTCTTT; CDR3aa: CASSLRGINTEAFF; d_gene: .; j_gene: TRBJ1-1; abundance: .; v_gene: TRBV5-1
CDR3nt: TGTGCCAGCAGCTTAGCACGGGTCAACTACGAGCAGTACTTC; CDR3aa: CASSLARVNYEQYF; d_gene: .; j_gene: TRBJ2-7; abundance: .; v_gene: TRBV7-9
CDR3nt: TGTGCCAGCAGCTTAAGGGAGGGGGCGAGGGAGACCCAGTACTTC; CDR3aa: CASSLREGARETQYF; d_gene: .; j_gene: TRBJ2-5; abundance: .; v_gene: TRBV7-2
CDR3nt: TGTGCCAGCAGCTCGTTAAGCACAGATACGCAGTATTTT; CDR3aa: CASSSLSTDTQYF; d_gene: .; j_gene: TRBJ2-3; abundance: .; v_gene: TRBV11-1
CDR3nt: TGTGCCAGCAGACGTTACGAACAGGGGAATGAGCAGTTCTTC; CDR3aa: CASRRYEQGNEQFF; d_gene: TRBD1; j_gene: TRBJ2-1; abundance: .; v_gene: TRBV27
CDR3nt: TGTGCCAGCAGTGTTCCGGTCTTAGCCAAAAACATTCAGTACTTC; CDR3aa: CASSVPVLAKNIQYF; d_gene: .; j_gene: TRBJ2-4; abundance: .; v_gene: TRBV2
CDR3nt: TGTGCCAGCAGCGTACCGGCCGCCGGGGGTGAAGCTTTCTTT; CDR3aa: CASSVPAAGGEAFF; d_gene: .; j_gene: TRBJ1-1; abundance: .; v_gene: TRBV9
CDR3nt: TGTGCCAGCAGCTTAGTAATGGCCGGGGAGCTGTTTTTT; CDR3aa: CASSLVMAGELFF; d_gene: .; j_gene: TRBJ2-2; abundance: .; v_gene: TRBV7-8
CDR3nt: TGTGCCAGCAGCCCCCCCGTGGGGGGGGATTACGAGCAGTACTTC; CDR3aa: CASSPPVGGDYEQYF; d_gene: TRBD2; j_gene: TRBJ2-7; abundance: .; v_gene: TRBV7-9
CDR3nt: TGTGCCAGCAGTGATGGTCTAGGGACAGGAAAATCGAGGCGCACCGGGGAGCTGTTTTTT; CDR3aa: CASSDGLGTGKSRRTGELFF; d_gene: TRBD1; j_gene: TRBJ2-2; abundance: once; v_gene: TRBV6-1
CDR3nt: TGTGCCAGCAGCCCGGGCCCAACGTGGGACGAGCAGTACTTC; CDR3aa: CASSPGPTWDEQYF; d_gene: .; j_gene: TRBJ2-7; abundance: .; v_gene: TRBV7-9
CDR3nt: TGTGCCAGCAGCATGACTAGCGGGGCTTACAATGAGCAGTTCTTC; CDR3aa: CASSMTSGAYNEQFF; d_gene: TRBD2; j_gene: TRBJ2-1; abundance: once; v_gene: TRBV7-9
CDR3nt: TGTGCCAGCAGCTTGGTGGAAAGCTCCTACGAGCAGTACTTC; CDR3aa: CASSLVESSYEQYF; d_gene: .; j_gene: TRBJ2-7; abundance: .; v_gene: TRBV5-6
CDR3nt: TGTGCCACCAGCAGGGGCCGGGAGGGCCCCGCTGAGCAGTTCTTC; CDR3aa: CATSRGREGPAEQFF; d_gene: TRBD2; j_gene: TRBJ2-1; abundance: .; v_gene: TRBV15
CDR3nt: TGTGCCAGCAGTGAAGTTAGTTGGGGGCAATCATACGAGCAGTACTTC; CDR3aa: CASSEVSWGQSYEQYF; d_gene: .; j_gene: TRBJ2-7; abundance: .; v_gene: TRBV6-1
CDR3nt: TGTGCCAGCAGCAACCGGGTCCCGGGTTACAATGAGCAGTTCTTC; CDR3aa: CASSNRVPGYNEQFF; d_gene: .; j_gene: TRBJ2-1; abundance: .; v_gene: TRBV21-1
CDR3nt: TGTGCCAGCAGCCTGGGGACAACCGGCTCTGGAAACACCATATATTTT; CDR3aa: CASSLGTTGSGNTIYF; d_gene: .; j_gene: TRBJ1-3; abundance: .; v_gene: TRBV7-3
CDR3nt: TGTGCCAGCAGCGGACGACCGGGACTGAACTACGAGCAGTACTTC; CDR3aa: CASSGRPGLNYEQYF; d_gene: .; j_gene: TRBJ2-7; abundance: .; v_gene: TRBV5-8
CDR3nt: TGTGCCAGCAGCGGACGATCGGCCTACGAGCAGTACTTC; CDR3aa: CASSGRSAYEQYF; d_gene: .; j_gene: TRBJ2-7; abundance: .; v_gene: TRBV9
CDR3nt: TGTGCCAGCAGTTCCTCATACAGGAATGAGCAGTTCTTC; CDR3aa: CASSSSYRNEQFF; d_gene: .; j_gene: TRBJ2-1; abundance: .; v_gene: TRBV28
CDR3nt: TGTGCCAGCAGTAGCGGGACAGGTTCGGGCGAGCAGTACTTC; CDR3aa: CASSSGTGSGEQYF; d_gene: .; j_gene: TRBJ2-7; abundance: .; v_gene: TRBV27
CDR3nt: TGTGCCAGCAGCGTATCCGGGGCGAGCAATCAGCCCCAGCATTTT; CDR3aa: CASSVSGASNQPQHF; d_gene: .; j_gene: TRBJ1-5; abundance: few; v_gene: TRBV9
CDR3nt: TGTGCCAGCAGCGGAGACAGGGTCGAAAAACTGTTTTTT; CDR3aa: CASSGDRVEKLFF; d_gene: TRBD1; j_gene: TRBJ1-4; abundance: .; v_gene: TRBV9
CDR3nt: TGTGCCAGCAGTTTACAGGGGCTAGGGGATCAGCCCCAGCATTTT; CDR3aa: CASSLQGLGDQPQHF; d_gene: .; j_gene: TRBJ1-5; abundance: once; v_gene: TRBV28
CDR3nt: TGCGCCAGCAGCGTACCGGGACAACGAGCGGGAGTGAACACCGGGGAGCTGTTTTTT; CDR3aa: CASSVPGQRAGVNTGELFF; d_gene: TRBD2; j_gene: TRBJ2-2; abundance: .; v_gene: TRBV5-1
CDR3nt: TGTGCCAGCAGCCAACCGGGACAGGTTATCTACAATGAGCAGTTCTTC; CDR3aa: CASSQPGQVIYNEQFF; d_gene: TRBD1; j_gene: TRBJ2-1; abundance: .; v_gene: TRBV4-2
CDR3nt: TGTGCCAGCAGTTTGAGGGGACCCACTGAAGCTTTCTTT; CDR3aa: CASSLRGPTEAFF; d_gene: .; j_gene: TRBJ1-1; abundance: .; v_gene: TRBV27
CDR3nt: TGTGCCAGCAGTTTTAGGGAGAGGACTGAAGCTTTCTTT; CDR3aa: CASSFRERTEAFF; d_gene: .; j_gene: TRBJ1-1; abundance: .; v_gene: TRBV28
CDR3nt: TGTGCCAGCAGTTCCCCAATCGATGAGCAGTTCTTC; CDR3aa: CASSSPIDEQFF; d_gene: .; j_gene: TRBJ2-1; abundance: .; v_gene: TRBV6-6
CDR3nt: TGTGCCAGCAGCTTAGGACTTGAGATAGAGCAGTTCTTC; CDR3aa: CASSLGLEIEQFF; d_gene: .; j_gene: TRBJ2-1; abundance: .; v_gene: TRBV7-2
CDR3nt: TGCGCCGGAGGAGGACAGCAAGAGACCCAGTACTTC; CDR3aa: CAGGGQQETQYF; d_gene: .; j_gene: TRBJ2-5; abundance: .; v_gene: TRBV23-1
CDR3nt: TGTGCCAGTAGTATAAATCCAGAGTTTAACACTGAAGCTTTCTTT; CDR3aa: CASSINPEFNTEAFF; d_gene: .; j_gene: TRBJ1-1; abundance: .; v_gene: TRBV19
CDR3nt: TGTGCCACCTTGGTCCGGGGACAATCATATGGCTACACCTTC; CDR3aa: CATLVRGQSYGYTF; d_gene: .; j_gene: TRBJ1-2; abundance: .; v_gene: TRBV19
CDR3nt: TGTGCCATCAGTGAGTCAAGCAGGAGGGGCAATCAGCCCCAGCATTTT; CDR3aa: CAISESSRRGNQPQHF; d_gene: .; j_gene: TRBJ1-5; abundance: .; v_gene: TRBV10-3
CDR3nt: TGTGCCAGCAGCTCCGGACCTAAGCAAGACTTC; CDR3aa: CASSSGPKQDF; d_gene: .; j_gene: TRBJ2-7; abundance: .; v_gene: TRBV28
CDR3nt: TGTGCCAGCAGCACGGGACAGGACTACTATGGCTACACCTTC; CDR3aa: CASSTGQDYYGYTF; d_gene: TRBD1; j_gene: TRBJ1-2; abundance: .; v_gene: TRBV5-5
CDR3nt: TGTGCCAGTAGTAGTTCCCCGGGACAGGGGCATTATTTT; CDR3aa: CASSSSPGQGHYF; d_gene: TRBD1; j_gene: TRBJ2-3; abundance: .; v_gene: TRBV19
CDR3nt: TGCGCCAGCAGTGAGAGTCTCCGGGACTGGACTGGTGACGAGCAGTACTTC; CDR3aa: CASSESLRDWTGDEQYF; d_gene: .; j_gene: TRBJ2-7; abundance: .; v_gene: TRBV10-2
CDR3nt: TGTGCCAGCAGTTTAATACCCGGGACGGACTCCTACGAGCAGTACTTC; CDR3aa: CASSLIPGTDSYEQYF; d_gene: .; j_gene: TRBJ2-7; abundance: .; v_gene: TRBV27
CDR3nt: TGTGCCAGCAGCTTGGAGTCAGCGTATAACTATGGCTACACCTTC; CDR3aa: CASSLESAYNYGYTF; d_gene: .; j_gene: TRBJ1-2; abundance: .; v_gene: TRBV5-6
CDR3nt: TGTGCCAGCAGCGAGCAGGGGGCGGGCTATGGCTACACCTTC; CDR3aa: CASSEQGAGYGYTF; d_gene: TRBD1; j_gene: TRBJ1-2; abundance: .; v_gene: TRBV9
CDR3nt: TGTGCCAGTAGTTCAGACAGGGATTGGAGCAATCAGCCCCAGCATTTT; CDR3aa: CASSSDRDWSNQPQHF; d_gene: TRBD1; j_gene: TRBJ1-5; abundance: .; v_gene: TRBV19
CDR3nt: TGTGCCAGCAGTTCAGCAGTCGCCTACACTGAAGCTTTCTTT; CDR3aa: CASSSAVAYTEAFF; d_gene: .; j_gene: TRBJ1-1; abundance: .; v_gene: TRBV27